This entry features one T cell receptor (beta chain) sequence. V was pared by 5 bases and J by 2 bases, with 4 bases between. The length of the CDR3 is 11 residues. Germline CDR1 is SGHNT and CDR2 is YENEEA. The entry originates in a study of blood T cell repertoires in COVID-19. Assay: immunoSEQ multiplex PCR; the TCRdb copy retains only in-frame clones and omits some. The table lists around 300,000 clones, 70% to 90% of them singletons. This TCR was sampled from a woman aged 55-69 years in a cohort exposed to, infected with or recovered from COVID-19 (not recorded which). The sample taken for sequencing was PBMCs or T cells enriched from blood (not recorded which). The V and J genes are TRBV11-3 and TRBJ2-7, with D hard to call. The CDR3 here is CASSITYEQYF. CDR3 DNA sequence: TGTGCCAGCAGCATAACCTACGAGCAGTACTTC. Full variable domain (missing parts from reference TRBV11-3 and TRBJ2-7): EAGVVQSPRYKIIEKKQPVAFWCNPISGHNTLYWYLQNLGQGPELLIRYENEEAVDDSQLPKDRFSAERLKGVDSTLKIQPAELGDSAVYLCASSITYEQYFGPGTRLTVT.